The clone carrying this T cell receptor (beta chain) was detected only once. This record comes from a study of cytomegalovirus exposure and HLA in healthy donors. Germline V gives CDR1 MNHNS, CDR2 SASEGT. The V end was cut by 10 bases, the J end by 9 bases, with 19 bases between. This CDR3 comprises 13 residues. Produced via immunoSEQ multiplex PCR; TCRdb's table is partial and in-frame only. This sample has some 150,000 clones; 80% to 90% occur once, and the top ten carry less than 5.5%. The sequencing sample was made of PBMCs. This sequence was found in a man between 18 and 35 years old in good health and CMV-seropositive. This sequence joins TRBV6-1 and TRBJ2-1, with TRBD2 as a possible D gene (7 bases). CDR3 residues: CAIHRGGRAEQFF. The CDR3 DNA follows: TGTGCCATCCATAGGGGGGGCCGGGCTGAGCAGTTCTTC.